This T cell receptor beta chain was recovered during a study of identical twins' blood T cells. TCRdb reprocessed the 5' RACE reads with MiXCR, giving one entry per CDR3 protein. Altogether 350,000 to 400,000 distinct CDR3 sequences are present, over 25% being singletons, with the ten largest covering about 6%. This clonotype was recorded a few times. Compared with germline, one end of the junction differs, possibly owing to a read error. The CDR3 runs 13 residues. Per the germline V gene, CDR1 is PRHDT and CDR2 is FYEKMQ (reference sequence). The receptor was derived from a woman between 18 and 55 years old in good health. The V call is TRBV13, the J call TRBJ2-3; D possibly uses TRBD1 or TRBD2 (5 bases each). The material sequenced was PBMCs. The CDR3 sequence is CASSSRDHLKRGF. The CDR3 DNA sequence: TGTGCCAGCAGCTCCCGGGACCATCTTAAAAGGGGCTTT. The full variable domain, its missing parts supplied by reference TRBV13 and TRBJ2-3, is AAGVIQSPRHLIKEKRETATLKCYPIPRHDTVYWYQQGPGQDPQFLISFYEKMQSDKGSIPDRFSAQQFSDYHSELNMSSLELGDSALYFCASSSRDHLKRGFGPGTRLTVL.